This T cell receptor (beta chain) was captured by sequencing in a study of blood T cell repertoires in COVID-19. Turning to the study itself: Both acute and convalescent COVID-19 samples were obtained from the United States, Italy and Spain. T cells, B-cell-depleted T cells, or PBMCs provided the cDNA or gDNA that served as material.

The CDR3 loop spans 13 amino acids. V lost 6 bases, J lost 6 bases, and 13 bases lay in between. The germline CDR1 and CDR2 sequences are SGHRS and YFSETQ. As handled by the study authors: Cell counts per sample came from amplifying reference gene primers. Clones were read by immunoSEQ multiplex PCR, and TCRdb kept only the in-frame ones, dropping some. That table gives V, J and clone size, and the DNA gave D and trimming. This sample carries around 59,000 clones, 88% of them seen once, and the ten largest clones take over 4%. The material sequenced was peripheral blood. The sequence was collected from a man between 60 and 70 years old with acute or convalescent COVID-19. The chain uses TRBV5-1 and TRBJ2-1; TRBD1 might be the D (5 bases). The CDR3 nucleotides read TGCGCCAGCACCCCAGGGTCCCGCAATGAGCAGTTCTTC. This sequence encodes CASTPGSRNEQFF.